The following is a T cell receptor beta chain sequence with its context. By share, this clone ranks as large (0.1 to 1%). Its antigen is still unknown. No per-base quality is available; no much larger clone lies one base away. This entry comes from a study of PD-1 blockade in classical Hodgkin lymphoma (TCRdb year 2020). As for the study more broadly: A peripheral blood immune signature of response to PD-1 blockade in classical Hodgkin lymphoma was defined using TCR beta sequencing and CyTOF.

Taken with the paper, the label for time point translates to: newly diagnosed, previously untreated cHL patient sample. Magnetic negative selection with a Miltenyi CD8+ T cell isolation kit was used to purify CD8+ T cells from thawed PBMCs. As a comparison group for the relapsed/refractory trial patients, PBMCs were sequenced from patients with newly diagnosed, previously untreated classical Hodgkin lymphoma. Peripheral blood was collected in 8 mL Vacutainer Cell Preparation Tubes, from which PBMCs were isolated by centrifugation and then cryopreserved. Purified CD4+ and CD8+ fractions were generated only in cases for which an additional PBMC sample was available. Magnetically labelled cells were removed on LS columns in a quadroMACS separator, and the flow-through was collected as the purified fraction. The Qiagen DNeasy kit was used to extract genomic DNA from unsorted PBMCs and from the negatively selected CD4+ and CD8+ fractions. Using primers that anneal to V and J segments, immunoSEQ multiplex PCR amplified the TCR beta CDR3 regions. A synthetic immune receptor repertoire was used to minimize amplification bias, and any remaining bias was removed computationally after sequencing. The authors processed their data as follows. Repertoire diversity was quantified as the Shannon entropy index using custom Python scripts. Unsorted, CD4+ and CD8+ repertoires were analyzed separately, except for combined analyses in which CD4+ and CD8+ sequences were merged in silico. TCRdb retrieved this table from immuneACCESS and kept in-frame rearrangements only. Not all clones are present; in checked studies, unresolved V genes account for under half, and no reason is known for the remainder. The V and J calls and clone size are taken from that table; D and trimming were inferred from the DNA. Within this sample are 2,400 or so clones, with 70% to 75% of them counted one time only. The ten largest clones take up around 13% of the sample.

Broader findings and caveats from the paper: Newly diagnosed patients were reported to have lower baseline TCR diversity than healthy donors, and relapsed/refractory patients were reported to have lower baseline TCR diversity still. The study covered only a single clinical trial cohort, and the causes of the repertoire differences, possibly disease activity or prior therapy, were still not defined.

Inclusive of the bounding cysteine and phenylalanine, the CDR3 is 14 residues long. Of all the DNA, just the CDR3 is kept, 42 bases in frame from base 1. CDR1 and CDR2 are drawn from the germline V gene (reference sequence): SGHNT, YYREEE. V loses 5 bases, J loses 3 bases, and the germline ends lie 15 bases apart. In this chain, TRBV5-4 is recombined with TRBJ2-7; the D gene could be either TRBD1 or TRBD2, each agreeing at 5 bases. The material sequenced was CD8+ T cells from blood. This clonotype originated in a human donor with classical Hodgkin lymphoma. Here the CDR3 is given as CASSQDKGVYEQYF. The DNA is TGTGCCAGCAGTCAGGACAAGGGAGTCTACGAGCAGTACTTC. Full variable domain (CDR3 extended with the reference TRBV5-4 and TRBJ2-7 proteins): ETGVTQSPTHLIKTRGQQVTLRCSSQSGHNTVSWYQQALGQGPQFIFQYYREEENGRGNFPPRFSGLQFPNYSSELNVNALELDDSALYLCASSQDKGVYEQYFGPGTRLTVT.